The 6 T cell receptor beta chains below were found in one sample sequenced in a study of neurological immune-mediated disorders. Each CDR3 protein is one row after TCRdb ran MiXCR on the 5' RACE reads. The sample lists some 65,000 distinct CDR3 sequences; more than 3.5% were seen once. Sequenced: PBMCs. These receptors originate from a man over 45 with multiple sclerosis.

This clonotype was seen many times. CDR3 sequence reads: CATSRGNNEQFF. The CDR3 DNA is TGTGCCACCAGCAGAGGTAACAATGAGCAGTTCTTC. The chain has TRBV15 and TRBJ2-1; D call uncertain. This CDR3 spans 12 amino acids. Trimming removed 1 base at V and 5 bases at J, with 3 bases between. Germline assignment: CDR1 LNHNV and CDR2 YYDKDF (reference sequence). Full variable domain (outside the CDR3, taken from reference TRBV15 and TRBJ2-1): DAMVIQNPRYQVTQFGKPVTLSCSQTLNHNVMYWYQQKSSQAPKLLFHYYDKDFNNEADTPDNFQSRRPNTSFCFLDIRSPGLGDTAMYLCATSRGNNEQFFGPGTRLTVL.

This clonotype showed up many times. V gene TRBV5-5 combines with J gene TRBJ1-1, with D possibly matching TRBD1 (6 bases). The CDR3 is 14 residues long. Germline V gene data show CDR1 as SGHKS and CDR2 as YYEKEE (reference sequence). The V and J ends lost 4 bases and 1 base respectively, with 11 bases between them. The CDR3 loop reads CASSTGTPNTEAFF. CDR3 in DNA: TGTGCCAGCAGCACCGGGACACCGAACACTGAAGCTTTCTTT.

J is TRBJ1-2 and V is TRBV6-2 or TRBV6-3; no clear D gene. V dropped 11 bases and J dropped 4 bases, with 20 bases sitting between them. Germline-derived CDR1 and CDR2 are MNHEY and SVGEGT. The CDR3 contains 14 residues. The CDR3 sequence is CASSGVERLYGYTF. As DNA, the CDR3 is TGTGCCTCGTCGGGAGTCGAAAGGCTCTATGGCTACACCTTC.

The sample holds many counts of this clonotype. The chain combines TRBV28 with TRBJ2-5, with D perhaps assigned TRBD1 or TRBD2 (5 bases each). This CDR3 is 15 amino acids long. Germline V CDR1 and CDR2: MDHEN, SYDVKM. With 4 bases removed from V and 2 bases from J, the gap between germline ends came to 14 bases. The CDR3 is CASSSTDWGQETQYF. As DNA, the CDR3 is TGTGCCAGCAGTTCGACCGACTGGGGGCAAGAGACCCAGTACTTC.

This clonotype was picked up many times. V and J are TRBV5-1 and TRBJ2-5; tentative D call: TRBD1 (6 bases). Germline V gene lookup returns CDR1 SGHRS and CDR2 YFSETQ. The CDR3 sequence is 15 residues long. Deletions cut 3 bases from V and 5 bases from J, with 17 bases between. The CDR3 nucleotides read TGCGCCAGCAGCTCTATCGGGACAATTGATGAGACCCAGTACTTC. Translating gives CASSSIGTIDETQYF.

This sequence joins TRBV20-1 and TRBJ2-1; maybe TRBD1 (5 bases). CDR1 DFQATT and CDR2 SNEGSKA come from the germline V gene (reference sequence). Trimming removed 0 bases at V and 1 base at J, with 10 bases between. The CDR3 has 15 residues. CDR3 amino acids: CSARDHRGSYNEQFF. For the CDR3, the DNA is TGCAGTGCTAGAGATCATAGGGGTTCCTACAATGAGCAGTTCTTC.